This T cell receptor (beta chain) was sequenced during a study of T cell repertoires in cytomegalovirus infection (dated by TCRdb to about 2019). Regarding the complete study: Donor HLA type was relevant to the analysis, as public TCR beta signatures indicated carriage of CMV infection together with the matching HLA type. What the study reported, not specific to this receptor: In the ex vivo response, HLA-C-restricted CMV-specific TCR beta clonotypes were dominant, and in two of eight donors the single most frequent clonotype came from this HLA-C-restricted group. In both this cohort and an independent cohort of some 350 donors, the cumulative frequency of public TCR beta family members distinguished carriers of CMV infection plus the relevant HLA type.

This clonotype has a count of ten or more. Its antigen target is currently unknown. Base-call qualities are not available, and no considerably larger clone is one nucleotide away. The sequencing machine was an Illumina HiSeq 1500. The public reads were reprocessed in TCRdb via fastp at Q25 and MiXCR, keeping in-frame beta chains. Identical CDR3 protein sequences are pooled into one entry, listed with their most common genes and DNA. The sample has about 200,000 distinct CDR3 sequences on record, roughly 9.8% of them singletons. The top ten hold about 4.6% of the sample. CDR1 and CDR2 were assigned from the germline V gene as LGHNA and YSLEER. CDR3 length: 17 amino acids, cysteine to phenylalanine. Just the 51-base CDR3 DNA is kept, in frame starting at base 1. Trimming at the junction amounts to 1 base on V and 1 base on J, and the germline ends lie 11 bases apart.

The sequenced material came from PBMCs. This receptor was obtained from a human donor in good health (CMV status not recorded). Some clones in this sample may be carry-over from other donors' samples. The chain joins TRBV4-3 to TRBJ1-6, with TRBD1 as a weak D call on 6 bases. The sequenced DNA is TGCGCCAGCAGCCAAGCCAGGGGTGGTTCCTATAATTCACCCCTCCACTTT. This yields the protein CASSQARGGSYNSPLHF.